This TCR beta chain was profiled in a study of blood T cell repertoires in COVID-19. Looking at the study overall: Donors in the United States, Italy and Spain gave samples during acute or convalescent COVID-19.

Recovery among Cohort 3 donors was established by two negative PCRs, clearance, or symptom resolution. Trimming removed 1 base from V and 6 bases from J, with 9 bases in between. The CDR3 is 13 amino acids. Germline values: CDR1 SGHAT, CDR2 FQNNGV. Produced via immunoSEQ multiplex PCR; TCRdb's table is partial and in-frame only. Of some 420,000 clones in the sample, 80% to 90% were seen once. Sequencing was carried out using PBMCs or T cells enriched from blood (not recorded which). The chain links TRBV11-2 to TRBJ1-1; no definite D call. The TCR comes from a man aged 30 to 39 who had recovered from COVID-19. CDR3 residues: CASSLGGSSEAFF. Written as DNA, the CDR3 is TGTGCCAGCAGCTTAGGAGGGAGCTCTGAAGCTTTCTTT.